The clone carrying this TCR beta chain was detected a few times. The antigen remains unidentified. The source of the sample is a study of cytomegalovirus exposure and HLA in healthy donors. Study-wide context: Prior work identified 120 million or so unique TCR beta sequences in about 179 million T cells.

Germline CDR1 reads SGHNT; CDR2 reads YYREEE (reference sequence). Trimming took off 0 bases at V and 9 bases at J, with 10 bases between the two ends. There are 14 residues in the CDR3. Primers for the PCR totalled 60 Vbeta and 13 Jbeta. Sequenced by immunoSEQ multiplex PCR; TCRdb stores in-frame clones only, minus some. The sample comprises some 140,000 clones, about three quarters of which are singletons, and 1% to 1.5% rests with the top ten. Study outcomes and limitations: The classifier reportedly diagnosed cytomegalovirus status with high sensitivity and specificity. The only immune exposure information that was available was CMV serostatus. The study designated about 160 TCR beta chains cytomegalovirus-associated.

The receptor was isolated from a male donor in good health and CMV-seropositive. V usage is TRBV5-4 and J usage is TRBJ1-6; maybe TRBD1 (6 bases). Sequencing was carried out using PBMCs. CDR3 amino acids: CASSLAGASSPLHF. Here the CDR3 DNA reads TGTGCCAGCAGCTTGGCAGGGGCGAGTTCACCCCTCCACTTT.